Each of the 11 T cell receptor beta chains below was sequenced from the same sample in a study of blood T cell repertoires in COVID-19. Repertoires were generated with immunoSEQ multiplex PCR, while TCRdb's copy carries only in-frame clones and drops some. The profile shows about 73,000 clones, 65% to 85% of them singletons. Source material: peripheral blood. The receptors shown here come from a man at least 80 years old with active or convalescent COVID-19.

The chain employs TRBV27 and TRBJ2-1; the match to TRBD1 covers 9 bases. The CDR3 spans 15 residues. The V gene's germline CDR1 is MNHEY and CDR2 SMNVEV (reference sequence). The V and J ends lost 5 bases and 4 bases, in that order; junction bases with no gene match: 6. The CDR3 protein is CASSHRGLPYNEQFF. The CDR3 DNA follows: TGTGCCAGCAGTCACAGGGGGCTACCTTACAATGAGCAGTTCTTC.

This chain uses TRBV19 with TRBJ1-4; D might be TRBD1 (5 bases). The V end lost 7 bases, the J end lost 6 bases, and 6 bases lay between the germline ends. The CDR3 consists of 11 residues. Germline V gene sequence: CDR1 LNHDA, CDR2 SQIVND (reference sequence). CDR3 residues: CASTRDEKLFF. The CDR3 DNA reads as TGTGCCAGTACCAGGGATGAAAAACTGTTTTTT.

The chain carries TRBV5-1 and TRBJ2-7; TRBD2 agrees at 11 bases. Trimming removed 4 bases from V and 5 bases from J; junction bases left unmatched: 14. CDR1 and CDR2 (germline): SGHRS, YFSETQ. The CDR3 runs 17 residues. The CDR3 sequence is CASSPGTSGNVAHEQYF. In DNA form, the CDR3 reads TGCGCCAGCAGCCCCGGGACTAGCGGAAATGTGGCCCACGAGCAGTACTTC. Looking up the rest from reference TRBV5-1 and TRBJ2-7 gives the full variable domain: KAGVTQTPRYLIKTRGQQVTLSCSPISGHRSVSWYQQTPGQGLQFLFEYFSETQRNKGNFPGRFSGRQFSNSRSEMNVSTLELGDSALYLCASSPGTSGNVAHEQYFGPGTRLTVT.

The chain recombines TRBV5-6 with TRBJ2-3; a possible D gene is TRBD2 (5 bases). CDR3 length: 16 amino acids. Trimming cost V 2 bases and J 11 bases, with 24 bases left between them. Germline V gene sequence: CDR1 SGHDT, CDR2 YYEEEE. In nucleotides, the CDR3 is TGTGCCAGCAGCTTCTCCTTAAGCGGTTCAAGAAAGGTGCAGTATTTT. As protein: CASSFSLSGSRKVQYF.

The gene calls are TRBV18 and TRBJ2-5; 10 bases align to TRBD1. CDR1 and CDR2 from the germline V gene are KGHSH and LQKENI. This CDR3 is 15 amino acids long. Trimming cost V 5 bases and J 2 bases; bases outside gene matches: 5. CDR3 bases: TGTGCCAGCTCAAGGACAGGGGGTGATCAAGAGACCCAGTACTTC. As protein: CASSRTGGDQETQYF. Full variable domain (remainder filled in from reference TRBV18 and TRBJ2-5): NAGVMQNPRHLVRRRGQEARLRCSPMKGHSHVYWYRQLPEEGLKFMVYLQKENIIDESGMPKERFSAEFPKEGPSILRIQQVVRGDSAAYFCASSRTGGDQETQYFGPGTRLLVL.

This sequence joins TRBV6-2 or TRBV6-3 and TRBJ2-3, with 15 bases fitting TRBD2. The germline gives CDR1 MNHEY, CDR2 SVGEGT. Unmatched junction bases numbered 8, after V lost 6 bases and J lost 1 base. The CDR3 sequence is 18 residues long. CDR3 coding DNA: TGTGCCAGCAGGCCTGGGACTAGCGGGAGGCGAGGCACAGATACGCAGTATTTT. This encodes CASRPGTSGRRGTDTQYF.

This clone was found once. J is TRBJ2-1 and V is TRBV11-3, with a tentative D call TRBD2 (6 bases). This CDR3 is 14 amino acids long. CDR1 and CDR2 (germline): SGHNT, YENEEA. The V end lost 5 bases, the J end lost 9 bases, and 17 bases lay between the germline ends. The CDR3 sequence is CASSAGLTEGEQFF. The CDR3, as DNA: TGTGCCAGCAGCGCGGGCCTCACGGAGGGTGAGCAGTTCTTC. Filled out from reference TRBV11-3 and TRBJ2-1, the complete variable domain reads EAGVVQSPRYKIIEKKQPVAFWCNPISGHNTLYWYLQNLGQGPELLIRYENEEAVDDSQLPKDRFSAERLKGVDSTLKIQPAELGDSAVYLCASSAGLTEGEQFFGPGTRLTVL.

This chain connects TRBV21-1 to TRBJ1-2; TRBD1, the D gene given by the table, was not confirmed from the DNA. TRBV21-1 is reported as a pseudogene. The CDR3 spans 15 residues. CDR3: CASSSRQGRYYGYTF. The CDR3 region has the DNA TGTGCCAGCAGCAGCCGACAGGGCAGATACTATGGCTACACCTTC.

This chain's CDR3 is CASSEDRAKETQYF. The CDR3 bases are TGTGCCAGCAGTGAGGACAGAGCAAAAGAGACCCAGTACTTC. This chain connects TRBV2 to TRBJ2-5, with D perhaps matching TRBD1 (6 bases). V lost 3 bases and J lost 3, with 11 bases in between. CDR3 length: 14 amino acids. The germline V gene encodes CDR1 SNHLY and CDR2 FYNNEI. Variable domain in full (rest from reference TRBV2 and TRBJ2-5): EPEVTQTPSHQVTQMGQEVILRCVPISNHLYFYWYRQILGQKVEFLVSFYNNEISEKSEIFDDQFSVERPDGSNFTLKIRSTKLEDSAMYFCASSEDRAKETQYFGPGTRLLVL.

Only a few counts were recorded for this clone. The V call is TRBV10-2, the J call TRBJ1-5, with TRBD1 identical over 8 bases. The length of the CDR3 is 17 residues. The ends lost 0 bases at V and 6 bases at J; junction bases unmatched: 10. CDR1 and CDR2 (germline): WSHSY, SAAADI. The CDR3 loop reads CASSESVAGGMSQPQHF. The CDR3 DNA is TGCGCCAGCAGTGAGTCGGTGGCAGGGGGCATGAGTCAGCCCCAGCATTTT.

This sequence joins TRBV7-9 and TRBJ2-4, with 12 bases aligning to TRBD1. The junction had 2 bases not matched to a gene; V was cut back by 4 bases and J by 7 bases. The germline gives CDR1 SEHNR, CDR2 FQNEAQ (reference sequence). This CDR3 is built from 14 residues. CDR3 DNA: TGTGCCAGCAGCTGGGGACAGGGGGCTAACATTCAGTACTTC. Its protein is CASSWGQGANIQYF.